This record looks at one TCR beta chain sequence and its context. Its antigen is not identified. These data belong to a study of cytomegalovirus exposure and HLA in healthy donors. Points from the study as a whole: Within an earlier analysis, most TCR beta V segments proved productive either about 90% or about 30% of the time. Some TCR beta chains (more than 150 of them) were listed as cytomegalovirus-associated. Testing in vitro showed a few CMV-associated chains specific for CMV antigens.

The study ran its PCR with 60 Vbeta and 13 Jbeta primers. This table comes from immunoSEQ multiplex PCR, and its TCRdb copy is limited to in-frame clones, with some not included. This repertoire comprises under 200,000 clones; its ten largest clones make up around 1.9%. The sequencing sample was made of PBMCs. The source is a man aged 25 to 40 in good health and CMV-seronegative.

Written as DNA, the CDR3 is TGTGCCAGCAGCCCTGGACAGTCGAACACCGGGGAGCTGTTTTTT. Amino acid sequence: CASSPGQSNTGELFF. J is TRBJ2-2 and V is TRBV7-9, with D possibly matching TRBD1 (6 bases). The CDR3 totals 15 residues. The germline V and J ends were trimmed by 5 bases and 0 bases, with 10 bases remaining between them. Germline V gives CDR1 SEHNR, CDR2 FQNEAQ (reference sequence).